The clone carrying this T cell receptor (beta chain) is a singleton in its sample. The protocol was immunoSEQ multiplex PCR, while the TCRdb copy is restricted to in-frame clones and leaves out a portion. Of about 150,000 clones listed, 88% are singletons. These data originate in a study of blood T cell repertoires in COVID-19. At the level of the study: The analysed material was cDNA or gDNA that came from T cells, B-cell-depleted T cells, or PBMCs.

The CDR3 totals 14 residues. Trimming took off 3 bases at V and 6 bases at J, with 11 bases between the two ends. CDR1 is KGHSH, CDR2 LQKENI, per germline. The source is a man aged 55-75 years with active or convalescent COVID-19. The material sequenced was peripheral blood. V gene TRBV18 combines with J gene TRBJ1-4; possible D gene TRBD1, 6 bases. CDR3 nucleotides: TGTGCCAGCTCACCGATACAGGGTTATGAAAAACTGTTTTTT. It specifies CASSPIQGYEKLFF.